This TCR beta chain was recovered during a study of blood T cell repertoires in COVID-19. The V gene's germline CDR1 is KGHDR and CDR2 SFDVKD. The CDR3 consists of 17 residues. V lost 0 bases to trimming and J lost 5 bases, with 16 bases between them. The protocol was immunoSEQ multiplex PCR, while the TCRdb copy is restricted to in-frame clones and leaves out a portion. This sample has around 70,000 clones, with approximately 80% found just once. The receptor comes from a woman in her sixties with acute or convalescent COVID-19. The rearrangement links TRBV24-1 to TRBJ2-1, with D perhaps TRBD2 (8 bases). Sequencing input: peripheral blood. The CDR3 is CATSDLLGTAGDNEQFF. CDR3 DNA sequence: TGTGCCACCAGTGATTTGCTCGGGACAGCGGGGGACAATGAGCAGTTCTTC.